This paragraph covers one TCR beta chain sequence. The same CDR3 is also encoded by other DNA sequences in this sample. The data were produced by immunoSEQ multiplex PCR, yet TCRdb's version contains in-frame clones alone and is incomplete. The sample lists 200,000 to 300,000 clones, approximately 91% occurring once. The data were taken from a study of blood T cell repertoires in COVID-19. Study-level information: Acute and convalescent COVID-19 specimens originated in the United States, Italy and Spain.

Germline V gene sequence: CDR1 LGHDT, CDR2 YNNKEL (reference sequence). The CDR3 extends over 14 amino acids. V was clipped by 0 bases and J by 1 base, with 6 bases between them. The sequence came from a man aged 25-45 years with COVID-19, enrolled during active disease. Sequences were obtained from peripheral blood. This chain links TRBV3-1 (or the pseudogene TRBV3-2) with TRBJ1-1; D uncertain. The CDR3 sequence: CASSQDRRNTEAFF. CDR3 sequence (DNA): TGTGCCAGCAGCCAAGATAGGAGGAACACTGAAGCTTTCTTT.